The present T cell receptor (beta chain) was sequenced within a study of early T cells in non-severe SARS-CoV-2 infection. Overall study: Sequenced material consisted of bulk RNA (from unsorted whole blood), and chains were unpaired.

General study findings and limits: Matches to VDJdb favored anti-spike CD8 responses and missed private and CD4 specificities.

About this clonotype itself: Antigen specificity is unknown.

CDR3 size: 17 residues. Germline CDR1 SGHNT, CDR2 YYREEE (reference sequence). V was clipped by 3 bases and J by 3 bases; unmatched bases: 5. Researchers attached unique molecular identifiers to individual cDNA molecules. One entry per CDR3 protein results from TCRdb running MiXCR on the 5' RACE reads. The profile shows 55,000 to 65,000 distinct CDR3 sequences, less than 15% of them singletons. The sample here was whole blood, taken at baseline. The chain joins TRBV5-4 to TRBJ2-2, with 13 bases fitting TRBD2. The origin of this receptor is an adult who was a healthcare worker with PCR-confirmed SARS-CoV-2 infection or an uninfected control (not recorded which). CDR3 nucleotide sequence: TGTGCCAGCAGCTCTCGACTAGCGGGAGGCCACACCGGGGAGCTGTTTTTT. This sequence encodes CASSSRLAGGHTGELFF.